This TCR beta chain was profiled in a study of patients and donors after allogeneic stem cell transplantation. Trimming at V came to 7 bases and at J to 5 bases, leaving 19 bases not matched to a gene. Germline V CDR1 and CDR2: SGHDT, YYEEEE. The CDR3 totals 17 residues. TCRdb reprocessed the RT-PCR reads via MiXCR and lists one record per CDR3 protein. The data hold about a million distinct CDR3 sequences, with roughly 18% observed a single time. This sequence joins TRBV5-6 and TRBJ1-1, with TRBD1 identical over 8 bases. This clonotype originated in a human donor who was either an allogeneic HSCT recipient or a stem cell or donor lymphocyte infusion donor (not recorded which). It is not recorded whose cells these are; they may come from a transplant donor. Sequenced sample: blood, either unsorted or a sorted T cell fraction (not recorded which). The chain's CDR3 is CASGPTGQGRFTTEAFF. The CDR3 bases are TGTGCCAGCGGCCCGACTGGACAGGGTCGGTTTACGACTGAAGCTTTCTTT.